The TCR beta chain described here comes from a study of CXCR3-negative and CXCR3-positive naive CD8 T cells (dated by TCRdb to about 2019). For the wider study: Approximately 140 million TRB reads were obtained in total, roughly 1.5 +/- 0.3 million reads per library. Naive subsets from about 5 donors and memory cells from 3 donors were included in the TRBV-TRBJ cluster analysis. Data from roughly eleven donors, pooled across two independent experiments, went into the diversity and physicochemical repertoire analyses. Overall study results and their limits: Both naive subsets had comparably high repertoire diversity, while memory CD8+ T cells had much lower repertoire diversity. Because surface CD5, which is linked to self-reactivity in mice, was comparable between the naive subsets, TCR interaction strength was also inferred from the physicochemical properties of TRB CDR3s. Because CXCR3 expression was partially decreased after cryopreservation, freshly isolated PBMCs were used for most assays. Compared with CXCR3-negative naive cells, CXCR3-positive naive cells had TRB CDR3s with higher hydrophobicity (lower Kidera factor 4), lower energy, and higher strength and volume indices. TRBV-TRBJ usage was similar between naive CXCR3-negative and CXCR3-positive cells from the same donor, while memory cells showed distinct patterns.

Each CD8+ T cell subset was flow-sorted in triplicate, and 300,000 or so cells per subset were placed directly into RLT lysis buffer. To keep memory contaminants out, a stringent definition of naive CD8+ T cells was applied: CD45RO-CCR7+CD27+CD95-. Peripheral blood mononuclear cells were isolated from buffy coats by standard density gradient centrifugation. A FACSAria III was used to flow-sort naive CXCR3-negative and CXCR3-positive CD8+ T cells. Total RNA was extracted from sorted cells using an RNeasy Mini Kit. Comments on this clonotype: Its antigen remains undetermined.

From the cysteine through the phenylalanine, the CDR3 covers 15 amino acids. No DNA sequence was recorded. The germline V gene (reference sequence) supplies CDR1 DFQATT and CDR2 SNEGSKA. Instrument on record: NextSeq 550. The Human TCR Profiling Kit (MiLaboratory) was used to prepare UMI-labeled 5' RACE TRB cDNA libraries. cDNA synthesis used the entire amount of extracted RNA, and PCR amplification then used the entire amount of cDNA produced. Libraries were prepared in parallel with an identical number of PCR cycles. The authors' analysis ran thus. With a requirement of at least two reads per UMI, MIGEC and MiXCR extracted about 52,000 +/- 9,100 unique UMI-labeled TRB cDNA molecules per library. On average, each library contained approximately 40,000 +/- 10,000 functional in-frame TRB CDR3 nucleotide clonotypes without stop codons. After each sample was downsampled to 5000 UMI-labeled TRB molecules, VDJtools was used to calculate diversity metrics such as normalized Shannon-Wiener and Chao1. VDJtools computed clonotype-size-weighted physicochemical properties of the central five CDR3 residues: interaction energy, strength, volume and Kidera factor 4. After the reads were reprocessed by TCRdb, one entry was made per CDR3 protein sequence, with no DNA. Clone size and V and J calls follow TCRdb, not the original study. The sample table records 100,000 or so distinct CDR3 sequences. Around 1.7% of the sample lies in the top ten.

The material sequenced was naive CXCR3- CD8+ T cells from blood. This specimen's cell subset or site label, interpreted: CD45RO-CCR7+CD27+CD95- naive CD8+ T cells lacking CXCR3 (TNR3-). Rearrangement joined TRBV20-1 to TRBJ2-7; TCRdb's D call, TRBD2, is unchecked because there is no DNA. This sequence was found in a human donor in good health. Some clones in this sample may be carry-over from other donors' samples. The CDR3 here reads CSLKVAGGPQYEQYF.